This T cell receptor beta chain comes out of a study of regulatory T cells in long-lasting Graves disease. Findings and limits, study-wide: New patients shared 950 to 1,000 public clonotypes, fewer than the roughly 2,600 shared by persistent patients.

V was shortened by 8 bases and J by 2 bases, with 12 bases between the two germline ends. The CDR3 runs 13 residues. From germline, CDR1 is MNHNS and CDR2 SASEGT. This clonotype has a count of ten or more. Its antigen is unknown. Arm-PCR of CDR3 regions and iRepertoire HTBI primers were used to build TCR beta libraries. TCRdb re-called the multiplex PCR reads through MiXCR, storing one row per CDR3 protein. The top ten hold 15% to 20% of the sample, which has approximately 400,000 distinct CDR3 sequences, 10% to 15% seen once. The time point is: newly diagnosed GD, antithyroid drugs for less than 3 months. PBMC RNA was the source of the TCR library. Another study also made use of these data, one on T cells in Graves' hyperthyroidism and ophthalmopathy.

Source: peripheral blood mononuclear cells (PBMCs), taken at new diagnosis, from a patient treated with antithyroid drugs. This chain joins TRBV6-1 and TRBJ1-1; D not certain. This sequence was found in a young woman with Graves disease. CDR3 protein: CASCIQRNTEAFF. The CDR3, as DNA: TGTGCCAGCTGTATTCAGCGTAACACTGAAGCTTTCTTT.